This TCR beta chain was documented in a study of shared clonotypes between healthy human individuals. The donor population consisted of healthy HIV-negative adults with no recent acute infections or vaccinations. Generated by immunoSEQ multiplex PCR, the TCRdb table keeps only in-frame clones and is missing some. The repertoire holds roughly 2.4 million clones, almost 96% seen once, with approximately 0.13% in the top ten. Source material: naive CD4+ T cells sorted from blood. Subset of the sample: CD45RA+ positively selected. The sequence came from a young man in good health.

This CDR3 is CASSLSGQLSGNTIYF. CDR3 nucleotides: TGTGCCAGCAGCTTAAGTGGCCAGCTCTCGGGAAACACCATATATTTT. The J gene is TRBJ1-3, the V gene TRBV7-9; D gene unclear. The V gene's germline CDR1 is SEHNR and CDR2 FQNEAQ (reference sequence). Trimming took off 2 bases at V and 4 bases at J, with 15 bases between the two ends. The CDR3 sequence is 16 residues long.